The clone carrying this T cell receptor beta chain was recorded many times. The CDR3 length is 14 residues. With 3 bases clipped from V and 3 bases from J, the junction kept 2 bases outside the gene matches. The germline V gene encodes CDR1 SGHVS and CDR2 FQNEAQ. The data originate from a study of Graves' ophthalmopathy and Graves' hyperthyroidism. The TCR beta CDR3 regions underwent amplification from RNA transcripts. HTBI primers served in a first-round RT-PCR, which a second-round multiplex PCR followed. MiXCR, run by TCRdb on the multiplex PCR reads, gives a single entry per CDR3 protein. The sample includes about 550,000 distinct CDR3 sequences, about 35% of them seen just once.

The specimen sequenced was peripheral blood or thyroid tissue (not recorded which). The genes are TRBV7-8 and TRBJ1-2; 9 positions match TRBD1. This clonotype was sampled from an adult man with Graves' hyperthyroidism. The CDR3 sequence is CASSLGQGDYGYTF. CDR3 bases: TGTGCCAGCAGCTTGGGACAGGGAGACTATGGCTACACCTTC.